The 4 T cell receptor beta chains below come from one sample, sequenced in a study of blood T cell repertoires in COVID-19. Clones were read by immunoSEQ multiplex PCR, and TCRdb kept only the in-frame ones, dropping some. Of a few hundred thousand clones in the sample, 84% were seen once. Sequencing was performed on peripheral blood. These receptors were collected from a human donor in a cohort sampled during active COVID-19.

The chain recombines TRBV9 with TRBJ1-1; TRBD1 might be the D (5 bases). This CDR3 spans 13 amino acids. Deletions cut 4 bases from V and 4 bases from J, with 11 bases between. Germline V lookup: CDR1 SGDLS, CDR2 YYNGEE. The CDR3 DNA follows: TGTGCCAGCAGCACGCCAGGGCTCACTGAAGCTTTCTTT. Translation: CASSTPGLTEAFF.

The CDR3 region has the DNA TGTGCCACCAGCAACCGACGACAGGGGACGGAGACCCAGTACTTC. Protein: CATSNRRQGTETQYF. The V and J genes are TRBV15 and TRBJ2-5, with TRBD1 matching over 8 bases. Trimming cost V 4 bases and J 5 bases; bases outside gene matches: 9. Germline lookup yields CDR1 LNHNV and CDR2 YYDKDF (reference sequence). The CDR3 is 15 residues long.

The gene calls are TRBV20-1 and TRBJ1-4; D is unclear. V lost 6 bases and J 5 bases, leaving 7 bases between the germline ends. From germline, CDR1 is DFQATT and CDR2 SNEGSKA (reference sequence). CDR3 size: 11 residues. The CDR3 is CSAPRNEKLFF. The CDR3 nucleotides read TGCAGTGCCCCCCGGAATGAAAAACTGTTTTTT.

The chain is built from TRBV7-2 and TRBJ2-3, with TRBD2 matching over 8 bases. The CDR3 totals 13 residues. V was clipped by 5 bases and J by 5 bases; unmatched bases: 3. Germline-derived CDR1 and CDR2 are SGHTA and FQGNSA. CDR3 loop: CASSSGSRDTQYF. In nucleotides, the CDR3 is TGTGCCAGCAGCAGCGGGAGTAGAGATACGCAGTATTTT. The full variable domain, completed using reference TRBV7-2 and TRBJ2-3, is GAGVSQSPSNKVTEKGKDVELRCDPISGHTALYWYRQSLGQGLEFLIYFQGNSAPDKSGLPSDRFSAERTGGSVSTLTIQRTQQEDSAVYLCASSSGSRDTQYFGPGTRLTVL.